This T cell receptor beta chain was sequenced during a study of Ad26.COV2.S vaccination and SARS-CoV-2 variants. The treatment here: about 20 received Ad26.COV2.S at low or high dose, single or two shots; about 5 received placebo; per-sample allocation not given. Day 63 after the first injection of vaccine or placebo was the sampling time. Based in Boston, the donor was an adult of 18-55 years. A note on this clone: Its antigen is not identified.

TCRdb's table, derived via immunoSEQ multiplex PCR, lists solely in-frame clones and lacks some. Among under 550,000 clones listed, over 75% were seen once. Regarding the study as a whole: Researchers reported similar non-spike TCR breadth in vaccine and placebo recipients. Vaccinees displayed broader spike-specific TCR repertoires than placebo recipients.

After removal of 5 bases from V and 3 bases from J, the junction contained 10 bases not matched to a gene. Germline CDR1 is SEHNR and CDR2 is FQNEAQ (reference sequence). The CDR3 totals 18 residues. V is TRBV7-9 and J is TRBJ2-3; 14 bases map to TRBD2. The receptor was derived from a person aged 18-60 years who received the Ad26.COV2.S COVID-19 vaccine or a placebo. The input for sequencing was peripheral blood, taken in a trial of Ad26.COV2.S vaccine versus placebo. CDR3 DNA: TGTGCCAGCAGCCCGAGGATTGGGACTAGCGGGAGTACAGATACGCAGTATTTT. Amino acids: CASSPRIGTSGSTDTQYF. The full variable domain, in which reference TRBV7-9 and TRBJ2-3 provide the parts outside the CDR3, is DTGVSQNPRHKITKRGQNVTFRCDPISEHNRLYWYRQTLGQGPEFLTYFQNEAQLEKSRLLSDRFSAERPKGSFSTLEIQRTEQGDSAMYLCASSPRIGTSGSTDTQYFGPGTRLTVL.